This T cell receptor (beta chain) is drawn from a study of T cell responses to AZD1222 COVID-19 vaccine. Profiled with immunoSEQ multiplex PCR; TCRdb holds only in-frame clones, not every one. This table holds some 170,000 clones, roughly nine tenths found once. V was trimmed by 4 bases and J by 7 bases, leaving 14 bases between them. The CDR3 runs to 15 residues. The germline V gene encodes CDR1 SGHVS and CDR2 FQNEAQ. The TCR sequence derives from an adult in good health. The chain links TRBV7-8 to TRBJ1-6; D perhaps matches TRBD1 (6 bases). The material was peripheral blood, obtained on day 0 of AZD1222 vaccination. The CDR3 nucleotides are TGTGCCAGCAGCTCGCCGACAGGATTCAATTCACCCCTCCACTTT. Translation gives CASSSPTGFNSPLHF.